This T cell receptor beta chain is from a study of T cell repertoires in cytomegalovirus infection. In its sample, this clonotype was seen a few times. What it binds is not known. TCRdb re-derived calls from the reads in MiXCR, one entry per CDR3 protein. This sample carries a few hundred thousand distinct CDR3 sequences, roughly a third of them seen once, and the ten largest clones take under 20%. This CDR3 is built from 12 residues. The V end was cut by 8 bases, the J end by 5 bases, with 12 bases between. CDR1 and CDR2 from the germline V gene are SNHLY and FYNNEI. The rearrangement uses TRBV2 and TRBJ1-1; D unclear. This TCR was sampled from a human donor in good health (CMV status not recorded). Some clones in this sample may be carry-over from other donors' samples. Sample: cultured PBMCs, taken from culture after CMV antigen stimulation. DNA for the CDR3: TGTGCCAGCGGGTTCTCGGGGACTGAAGCTTTCTTT. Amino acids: CASGFSGTEAFF.